The 27 T cell receptor beta chains reported below all come from one sample, sequenced in a study of cytomegalovirus exposure and HLA in healthy donors (dated by TCRdb to about 2017). The method behind the library was the immunoSEQ multiplex PCR assay. The multiplex PCR relied on a mix of 60 forward primers for TCR Vbeta segments and 13 reverse primers for TCR Jbeta segments. The table comes from immuneACCESS by way of TCRdb, which keeps in-frame sequences with V and J called. Part of the clones is missing from these tables; in studies checked, under half for an unresolved V gene and the rest for unknown reasons. In this sample the table shows about 180,000 clones, roughly 83% of which occur a single time. Approximately 0.98% of the sample belongs to the ten largest clones. Sequencing used PBMCs. The source of these receptors is a young man in good health and CMV-seronegative.

The rearrangement joins TRBV5-1 to TRBJ1-1; D uncertain. V was cut by 3 bases and J by 5 bases, with 14 bases left in between. The CDR3 sequence is 14 residues long. Germline assignment: CDR1 SGHRS and CDR2 YFSETQ. The CDR3, as DNA: TGCGCCAGCAGCTCCCGGGGAGGGTTTACTGAAGCTTTCTTT. Its translation: CASSSRGGFTEAFF.

This chain connects TRBV15 to TRBJ1-2; D gene uncertain. V lost 11 bases to trimming and J lost 6 bases, with 10 bases between them. The CDR3 contains 10 residues. Germline V gene data show CDR1 as LNHNV and CDR2 as YYDKDF (reference sequence). This CDR3 is CAWRVNGYTF. Here the CDR3 DNA reads TGTGCCTGGAGGGTTAATGGCTACACCTTC.

This clone has only a few counts. The rearrangement links TRBV2 to TRBJ2-7; possibly TRBD2 for D (6 bases). The CDR3 loop spans 14 amino acids. Trimming took off 8 bases at V and 3 bases at J, with 17 bases between the two ends. CDR1 is SNHLY, CDR2 FYNNEI, per germline. The CDR3, as DNA: TGTGCCAGCGGGGAGGACATAGTGTTCTACGAGCAGTACTTC. It translates to CASGEDIVFYEQYF.

Notes on this clone: Other DNA sequences in the same sample also yield this CDR3. The chain recombines TRBV11-2 with TRBJ1-4; 7 nucleotides agree with TRBD1. Germline CDR1 SGHAT, CDR2 FQNNGV. The CDR3 is 15 residues long. V trimming: 3 bases; J trimming: 7 bases; junction bases outside the gene matches: 8. CDR3 DNA: TGTGCCAGCAGCTTCTCAAGGGGGCAGGGTGAAAAACTGTTTTTT. Its protein is CASSFSRGQGEKLFF.

This chain joins TRBV7-8 and TRBJ2-7, with 8 bases that match TRBD2. The J segment lost 5 bases and the V segment lost 5 bases, leaving 11 bases of the junction unmatched. Per the germline V gene, CDR1 is SGHVS and CDR2 is FQNEAQ. The CDR3 loop spans 15 amino acids. The DNA of the CDR3 is TGTGCCAGCAGCCAGCCGGGACTAGAGGCTCACGAGCAGTACTTC. Translation: CASSQPGLEAHEQYF.

This clone was counted once. The rearrangement joins TRBV29-1 to TRBJ1-1; 7 nucleotides agree with TRBD1. The germline gives CDR1 SQVTM, CDR2 ANQGSEA. CDR3 length equals 13 residues. J gave up 0 bases and V 6 bases, and 4 bases lay outside the gene matches. CDR3 DNA sequence: TGCAGCGTGGGGGGACAGATGAACACTGAAGCTTTCTTT. Amino acids: CSVGGQMNTEAFF.

The V and J genes are TRBV28 and TRBJ2-5; TRBD1 matches 10 bases. V lost 4 bases to trimming and J lost 3 bases; unmatched junction nucleotides: 5. This CDR3 comprises 15 residues. Germline V gene data show CDR1 as MDHEN and CDR2 as SYDVKM. CDR3 coding DNA: TGTGCCAGCAGTTACCAGGGGACAGGGGAAGAGACCCAGTACTTC. Translated: CASSYQGTGEETQYF.

This CDR3 is CASSATGNDKAFF. DNA for the CDR3: TGTGCCAGCAGTGCGACAGGCAACGATAAAGCTTTCTTT. The chain has TRBV2 and TRBJ1-1; possible D gene TRBD1, 6 bases. V lost 4 bases and J 9 bases, leaving 15 bases between the germline ends. This CDR3 has 13 amino acids. Per the germline V gene, CDR1 is SNHLY and CDR2 is FYNNEI.

The chain couples TRBV9 to TRBJ1-1, with 8 bases identical to TRBD1. The CDR3 totals 12 residues. Losses at the gene ends were 8 bases for V and 8 bases for J; bases not matched to a gene: 8. Germline values: CDR1 SGDLS, CDR2 YYNGEE. DNA for the CDR3: TGTGCCAGGACAGGGGATCGGAGGGAAGCTTTCTTT. Protein sequence: CARTGDRREAFF. The full variable domain, with the rest looked up from reference TRBV9 and TRBJ1-1, is DSGVTQTPKHLITATGQRVTLRCSPRSGDLSVYWYQQSLDQGLQFLIQYYNGEERAKGNILERFSAQQFPDLHSELNLSSLELGDSALYFCARTGDRREAFFGQGTRLTVV.

The chain is built from TRBV11-2 and TRBJ1-5, with D perhaps TRBD1 (6 bases). Trimming pared 5 bases from V and 2 bases from J, leaving 13 bases between. Germline assignment: CDR1 SGHAT and CDR2 FQNNGV. The CDR3 loop spans 15 amino acids. The chain's CDR3 is CASSKDSLGNQPQHF. CDR3 nucleotide sequence: TGTGCCAGCAGCAAGGACAGCCTAGGCAATCAGCCCCAGCATTTT.

This chain connects TRBV5-1 to TRBJ2-7; TRBD1 agrees at 9 bases. Looked up from germline, CDR1 is SGHRS and CDR2 is YFSETQ. The CDR3 is 14 residues long. The junction had 4 bases not matched to a gene; V was cut back by 2 bases and J by 4 bases. The CDR3 reads CASSLEGQGYEQYF. The DNA of the CDR3 is TGCGCCAGCAGCTTAGAAGGACAGGGGTACGAGCAGTACTTC.

In DNA form, the CDR3 reads TGTGCCAGCAGTTTCTCGGACAGAATAACCTACGAGCAGTACTTC. This translates into CASSFSDRITYEQYF. The chain employs TRBV27 and TRBJ2-7; D perhaps matches TRBD1 (6 bases). Trimming removed 3 bases at V and 2 bases at J, with 14 bases between. This CDR3 is built from 15 residues. Germline assignment: CDR1 MNHEY and CDR2 SMNVEV (reference sequence).

This chain uses TRBV5-1 with TRBJ2-5; 10 bases are shared with TRBD2. CDR3 size: 15 residues. Germline CDR1 reads SGHRS; CDR2 reads YFSETQ. V dropped 2 bases and J dropped 5; count of bases not matched to a gene: 6. The DNA for the CDR3 is TGCGCCAGCAGCTTATCCGGGACTAGCGAGGAGACCCAGTACTTC. Encoded protein: CASSLSGTSEETQYF.

The chain combines TRBV7-8 with TRBJ2-4, with 10 bases matching TRBD2. This CDR3 has 22 amino acids. V lost 0 bases, J lost 1 base, and 18 bases stayed unmatched. Germline V lookup: CDR1 SGHVS, CDR2 FQNEAQ. For the CDR3, the DNA is TGTGCCAGCAGCTTAGCGCGGTCCAAGCCTAGCGGGAGTGGGAGCGCCAAAAACATTCAGTACTTC. It encodes CASSLARSKPSGSGSAKNIQYF.

The chain uses TRBV6-1 and TRBJ2-7; TRBD2 agrees at 11 bases. The ends lost 6 bases at V and 3 bases at J; junction bases unmatched: 1. This CDR3 comprises 13 residues. Germline CDR1 MNHNS, CDR2 SASEGT. The CDR3 is CASSLAGGYEQYF. In DNA, the CDR3 is TGTGCCAGCAGCCTAGCGGGGGGCTACGAGCAGTACTTC.

CDR3 protein: CASSGSGANVLTF. The CDR3 region has the DNA TGTGCCAGCAGCGGGTCTGGGGCCAACGTCCTGACTTTC. The gene calls are TRBV6-5 and TRBJ2-6; D gene ambiguous. Germline V gives CDR1 MNHEY, CDR2 SVGAGI. The V end was cut by 6 bases, the J end by 1 base, with 4 bases between. The CDR3 covers 13 residues.

This clone was found a few times. V and J are TRBV12-2 and TRBJ2-3; the table's D call TRBD2 went unverified against the DNA. TRBV12-2 is given as a pseudogene. The CDR3 length is 15 residues. The CDR3 loop is CASRSGLLRTDTQYF. In nucleotides, the CDR3 is TGTGCAAGTCGCTCGGGACTCCTACGCACAGATACGCAGTATTTT.

J is TRBJ1-1 and V is TRBV19; D might be TRBD1 (5 bases). Per germline, CDR1 LNHDA and CDR2 SQIVND (reference sequence). This CDR3 comprises 14 residues. The V end was cut by 3 bases, the J end by 6 bases, with 14 bases between. In DNA, the CDR3 is TGTGCCAGTAGTATGGGACTACTGTCCCCTGAAGCTTTCTTT. Its translation is CASSMGLLSPEAFF.

This chain links TRBV6-1 with TRBJ1-2, with a possible D match to TRBD1 (5 bases). Germline values: CDR1 MNHNS, CDR2 SASEGT. The CDR3 is 14 amino acids. V dropped 2 bases and J dropped 7 bases, with 14 bases sitting between them. CDR3 DNA: TGTGCCAGCAGTGAAAGGGGCAGGGCCGTTGGCTACACCTTC. This sequence encodes CASSERGRAVGYTF.

The rearrangement links TRBV6-6 to TRBJ1-3; D gene unclear. Germline-derived CDR1 and CDR2 are MNHNY and SVGAGI (reference sequence). The CDR3 contains 14 residues. Trimming cost V 5 bases and J 1 base, with 9 bases left between them. The CDR3 loop is CASSDTASGNTIYF. DNA of the CDR3: TGTGCCAGCAGTGATACAGCATCTGGAAACACCATATATTTT.

CDR3 loop: CASSPRTESPLHF. The CDR3 DNA sequence: TGTGCCAGCAGCCCAAGGACAGAATCACCCCTCCACTTT. The V call is TRBV5-4, the J call TRBJ1-6, with D possibly being TRBD1 (6 bases). This CDR3 contains 13 residues. Germline V gene data show CDR1 as SGHNT and CDR2 as YYREEE (reference sequence). V shed 4 bases and J shed 10 bases, with 12 bases lying between them.

Only one count was recorded for this clone. The chain links TRBV5-1 to TRBJ2-2; possibly TRBD2 for D (6 bases). Trimming removed 1 base from V and 0 bases from J, with 7 bases in between. The CDR3 totals 15 residues. Per the germline V gene, CDR1 is SGHRS and CDR2 is YFSETQ. The CDR3: CASSLPGANTGELFF. CDR3 bases: TGCGCCAGCAGCTTGCCGGGGGCGAACACCGGGGAGCTGTTTTTT.

The chain recombines TRBV20-1 with TRBJ2-7; 8 bases are a match to TRBD1. With 5 bases clipped from V and 5 bases from J, the junction kept 2 bases outside the gene matches. CDR1 DFQATT and CDR2 SNEGSKA come from the germline V gene (reference sequence). The CDR3 consists of 11 residues. CDR3 sequence (DNA): TGCAGTGCTGGACAGGGCAACGAGCAGTACTTC. It specifies CSAGQGNEQYF.

A single count supports this clone. The rearrangement joins TRBV11-3 to TRBJ2-7; D unclear. V lost 4 bases to trimming and J lost 4 bases, with 8 bases between them. CDR1 and CDR2 (germline): SGHNT, YENEEA. The CDR3 extends over 12 amino acids. The CDR3 DNA reads as TGTGCCAGCAGCTCCCTCGGGTACGAGCAGTACTTC. Translating gives CASSSLGYEQYF.

The rearrangement uses TRBV5-1 and TRBJ2-6; D remains unclear. V was clipped by 2 bases and J by 0 bases, with 6 bases between them. The CDR3 sequence is 15 residues long. Germline CDR1 is SGHRS and CDR2 is YFSETQ. This CDR3 reads CASSFGFSGANVLTF. The CDR3 DNA is TGCGCCAGCAGCTTCGGGTTCTCTGGGGCCAACGTCCTGACTTTC. The full variable domain, completed using reference TRBV5-1 and TRBJ2-6, is KAGVTQTPRYLIKTRGQQVTLSCSPISGHRSVSWYQQTPGQGLQFLFEYFSETQRNKGNFPGRFSGRQFSNSRSEMNVSTLELGDSALYLCASSFGFSGANVLTFGAGSRLTVL.

The CDR3 loop reads CASPPRTSGGEFVQETQYF. CDR3 in DNA: TGTGCCAGCCCCCCCAGGACTAGCGGGGGGGAATTCGTCCAAGAGACCCAGTACTTC. This chain links TRBV2 with TRBJ2-5; 15 bases line up with TRBD2. Germline CDR1 reads SNHLY; CDR2 reads FYNNEI. The CDR3 covers 19 residues. V was pared by 8 bases and J by 1 base, with 14 bases of the junction left unmatched. Based on the CDR3 plus reference TRBV2 and TRBJ2-5, the full variable domain is EPEVTQTPSHQVTQMGQEVILRCVPISNHLYFYWYRQILGQKVEFLVSFYNNEISEKSEIFDDQFSVERPDGSNFTLKIRSTKLEDSAMYFCASPPRTSGGEFVQETQYFGPGTRLLVL.

The rearrangement links TRBV2 to TRBJ1-2, with TRBD1 identical over 11 bases. The CDR3 is 15 residues long. Germline V lookup: CDR1 SNHLY, CDR2 FYNNEI. V was pared by 7 bases and J by 8 bases, with 12 bases of the junction left unmatched. CDR3 DNA: TGTGCCAGCACCCTAGATATGGGGACAGGGGGAGGCTACACCTTC. Residues: CASTLDMGTGGGYTF.